This T cell receptor beta chain emerged from a study of somatic mutations in cytotoxic T cells in rheumatoid arthritis. Study context: Peripheral blood samples of 25 to 35 ml EDTA were taken from patients directly after diagnosis and before treatment.

Of note for this clone: The antigen remains unidentified.

General study points: Comparison of CD8+ T-cell clonality between rheumatoid arthritis patients and age-matched healthy controls yielded no significant difference.

This CDR3 spans 15 amino acids. Deletions cut 6 bases from V and 4 bases from J, with 18 bases between. Looked up from germline, CDR1 is MDHEN and CDR2 is SYDVKM. TCRdb keeps only in-frame clones here, not all; method: immunoSEQ multiplex PCR. The table shows 15,000 to 20,000 clones, with about 81% occurring only once. This receptor was identified in an adult with rheumatoid arthritis. The sample comprised CD8+ T cells sorted from blood. The chain has TRBV28 and TRBJ2-5; tentatively, D is TRBD1 or TRBD2 (5 bases each). This CDR3 reads CASSLTGTFGETQYF. The CDR3 DNA reads TGTGCCAGCAGCCTCACTGGGACGTTCGGAGAGACCCAGTACTTC.